The 8 T cell receptor beta chains given below trace back to one sample, sequenced in a study of graft-versus-host responses after intestinal transplantation. Measured with immunoSEQ multiplex PCR; TCRdb has only the in-frame clones, and not every one. The profile shows about 97,000 clones, less than 95% of them singletons. No antigen is known for these receptors. The sequences come from unstimulated CD8+ T cells sorted from spleen or lymph node cells, collected before transplant. The receptor source for this set is a human donor who was the organ donor for an intestinal transplant.

V usage is TRBV28 and J usage is TRBJ2-7; 8 positions agree with TRBD1. Germline V gene lookup returns CDR1 MDHEN and CDR2 SYDVKM. After removal of 7 bases from V and 2 bases from J, the junction contained 4 bases not matched to a gene. The CDR3 totals 13 residues. The CDR3 DNA sequence: TGTGCCAGCATTACGACAGGGGCCTACGAGCAGTACTTC. It encodes CASITTGAYEQYF. The complete variable domain, with remaining parts taken from reference TRBV28 and TRBJ2-7, reads DVKVTQSSRYLVKRTGEKVFLECVQDMDHENMFWYRQDPGLGLRLIYFSYDVKMKEKGDIPEGYSVSREKKERFSLILESASTNQTSMYLCASITTGAYEQYFGPGTRLTVT.

The rearrangement uses TRBV10-1 and TRBJ2-1; no clear D. CDR3 size: 13 residues. Germline CDR1 and CDR2: WNHNN and SYGVQD (reference sequence). Deletions cut 1 base from V and 3 bases from J, with 4 bases between. CDR3 in DNA: TGCGCCAGCAGTGAGTTACTCTACAATGAGCAGTTCTTC. Translating it yields CASSELLYNEQFF.

This chain links TRBV7-2 with TRBJ2-5; TRBD2 matches 7 bases. The CDR3 is 16 residues long. CDR1 and CDR2 from the germline V gene are SGHTA and FQGNSA. With V trimmed by 0 bases and J by 5 bases, 9 bases remained unmatched. CDR3 in amino acids: CASSLAGGGWVETQYF. Here the CDR3 DNA reads TGTGCCAGCAGCTTAGCCGGCGGGGGTTGGGTGGAGACCCAGTACTTC.

The chain combines TRBV5-6 with TRBJ2-3; TRBD2 is a possible D gene (6 bases). Trimming took 0 bases from V and 2 from J, leaving 13 bases between them. Germline CDR1 is SGHDT and CDR2 is YYEEEE. This CDR3 has 16 amino acids. CDR3 sequence (DNA): TGTGCCAGCAGCTTGGCCTGGGGAGGCAACACAGATACGCAGTATTTT. Translated: CASSLAWGGNTDTQYF.

The chain is built from TRBV7-2 and TRBJ1-3, with no clear D. V was cut by 3 bases and J by 0 bases, with 6 bases left in between. The length of the CDR3 is 14 residues. Germline CDR1 is SGHTA and CDR2 is FQGNSA. The CDR3 DNA is TGTGCCAGCAGCTTCCGTTCCTCTGGAAACACCATATATTTT. Translated, it gives CASSFRSSGNTIYF. The full variable domain, its missing parts supplied by reference TRBV7-2 and TRBJ1-3, is GAGVSQSPSNKVTEKGKDVELRCDPISGHTALYWYRQSLGQGLEFLIYFQGNSAPDKSGLPSDRFSAERTGGSVSTLTIQRTQQEDSAVYLCASSFRSSGNTIYFGEGSWLTVV.

In its sample, this clone was seen once. The chain has TRBV4-1 and TRBJ1-3, with D maybe TRBD1 (5 bases). This CDR3 has 14 amino acids. Germline CDR1 is MGHRA and CDR2 is YSYEKL. V shed 1 base and J shed 11 bases, with 15 bases lying between them. The CDR3 spells CASSQVDSISAIYF. The CDR3 nucleotides are TGCGCCAGCAGCCAAGTCGACAGTATCAGCGCCATATATTTT.

This chain connects TRBV6-5 to TRBJ2-5; TRBD2 matches 8 bases. Germline loops: CDR1 MNHEY, CDR2 SVGAGI. This CDR3 region has 15 residues. Trimming at V came to 6 bases and at J to 5 bases, leaving 11 bases not matched to a gene. The CDR3 DNA reads as TGTGCCAGCAGCTTGAGGACGGGAGGGTGGGAGACCCAGTACTTC. Encoded protein: CASSLRTGGWETQYF.

The genes are TRBV2 and TRBJ1-2; 8 bases map to TRBD1. J lost 4 bases, V lost 1 base, and 11 bases had no gene match. This CDR3 region has 17 residues. The germline gives CDR1 SNHLY, CDR2 FYNNEI. CDR3: CASSEGAKRQGPYGYTF. In DNA form, the CDR3 reads TGTGCCAGCAGTGAAGGGGCCAAGCGACAGGGGCCCTATGGCTACACCTTC. Full variable domain (missing parts from reference TRBV2 and TRBJ1-2): EPEVTQTPSHQVTQMGQEVILRCVPISNHLYFYWYRQILGQKVEFLVSFYNNEISEKSEIFDDQFSVERPDGSNFTLKIRSTKLEDSAMYFCASSEGAKRQGPYGYTFGSGTRLTVV.